This TCR beta chain was found in a study of T-cell memory formation after mild COVID-19. Study details: Clusters were largely donor specific.

TCRdb used MiXCR to reprocess the 5' RACE reads, holding one entry per CDR3 protein. The sample records around 53,000 distinct CDR3 sequences, roughly an eighth being singletons. This clonotype was counted a few times. V gave up 3 bases and J gave up 2 bases, with 14 bases separating them. Germline-derived CDR1 and CDR2 are LGHDT and YNNKEL (reference sequence). There are 15 residues in the CDR3. Sequencing used PBMCs or a T cell subset sorted from them (not recorded which). This TCR derives from a man aged 18 to 30 who had mild COVID-19 (a few samples of this study predate the infection). Cell type and time point are not known. The chain is built from TRBV3-1 and TRBJ2-7; D may correspond to TRBD1 or TRBD2 (5 bases each). CDR3 sequence reads: CASSQGDGPAYEQYF. The DNA of the CDR3 is TGTGCCAGCAGCCAGGGGGACGGGCCCGCCTACGAGCAGTACTTC.